This T cell receptor beta chain was identified during a study of radiotherapy plus CTLA-4 blockade in lung cancer. Looked up from germline, CDR1 is MDHEN and CDR2 is SYDVKM. J gave up 7 bases and V 8 bases, and 10 bases lay outside the gene matches. CDR3 length: 14 amino acids. Only in-frame clones appear in the TCRdb table, and some are missing; sequencing was by immunoSEQ multiplex PCR. The data contain 35,000 to 50,000 clones, 73% of them singletons. Worth noting for this clone: The antigen is not known.

Overall study results and limits: Peripheral blood showed expansion of tumor-derived TCR clones after radiotherapy and ipilimumab.

This receptor was taken from a human donor with non-small cell lung cancer who had a complete response to radiotherapy plus ipilimumab. The material was peripheral blood, obtained from a patient treated with radiotherapy plus ipilimumab. The chain carries TRBV28 and TRBJ1-1; 10 bases match TRBD1. The DNA for the CDR3 is TGTGCCAGCTCCCCGACAGGGGGCTGGGGTGAAGCTTTCTTT. Protein product: CASSPTGGWGEAFF.